The T cell receptor beta chain under discussion was sequenced for a study of beta chain features in type 1 diabetes. From germline, CDR1 is SGHVS and CDR2 FNYEAQ. The CDR3 is 15 amino acids. Trimming pared 4 bases from V and 1 base from J, leaving 8 bases between. The authors reverse transcribed all of the isolated RNA, so sequencing captured expressed TCRB transcripts. TCRdb's copy holds only in-frame clones and misses some; the assay was immunoSEQ multiplex PCR. The profile shows about 400,000 clones, 10% to 15% of them singletons. This clone has just a few counts. No antigen is known for it. Findings and limits, study-wide: Patients with Type 1 diabetes showed moderately but significantly shorter TCRB CDR3s in all four CD4+ subsets. Among patients, naive, central memory and Treg TCRB repertoires appeared more similar than among healthy donors. It was possible that PCR favored shorter templates, equally so in patients and controls. Cells that show high TCR expression could be over-represented by cDNA sequencing.

The sequenced material came from naive CD4+ T cells from blood. This chain connects TRBV7-6 to TRBJ2-6; TRBD2 is a possible D gene (5 bases). The receptor comes from a woman between 18 and 29 years old with type 1 diabetes. CDR3 sequence: CASSSSGSGANVLTF. In DNA form, the CDR3 reads TGTGCCAGCAGCTCCTCGGGGTCTGGGGCCAACGTCCTGACTTTC.